The entry that follows covers one T cell receptor (beta chain) sequence. This receptor's antigen is unknown. The sample holds no much larger clone one base away, and base qualities are not on file. In Seattle, one collaborating source enrolled patients while the infection was active and tracked those patients longitudinally over the course of disease. Collaborating institutions collected whole blood in K2EDTA tubes following their own protocols. For TCRbeta analysis, collaborators shipped samples as frozen whole blood, isolated PBMCs, or DNA extracted from either of those sample types. These data come from a study of blood T cell repertoires in COVID-19 (dated by TCRdb to about 2020). About the full investigation: Collaborator samples came from the United States, Italy and Spain and covered acute and convalescent phases of COVID-19. The prospective study material was composed of cDNA or gDNA derived from T cells, B-cell-depleted T cells, or PBMCs. Subjects who had been exposed to COVID-19, were actively infected with it, or had recovered from it provided the deeply sampled blood TCRbeta repertoires that made up the dataset. A freely available public database, intended as a resource for researchers studying the immune response to SARS-CoV-2, is where the repertoires were released. The samples were drawn from the first 160 participants of the ongoing ImmuneRACE study and from roughly 1,300 subjects provided by 6 global collaborators. A de-identified subject ID, COVID-19 status, age in years and sex were almost always included in the sample metadata. Where available, HLA class I and class II types were taken from metadata supplied by the sample provider and were not determined by assay-based typing.

Results the study describes overall, beyond this receptor: How much clinical and demographic metadata was included differed by source and by participant, and the metadata was provided uncurated.

The cysteine opens and the phenylalanine closes a CDR3 of 13 amino acids. Only the CDR3 region is kept as DNA, spanning 39 bases read in frame from base 1. V is reduced by 7 bases and J by 7 bases, leaving a spacing of 16 bases between them. The immunoSEQ Assay, a bias-controlled multiplex PCR, was used to amplify TCRbeta CDR3 regions from genomic DNA. The study's processing was this. The number of nucleated cells in each sample was estimated from the amplification of reference gene primers within the assay. To quantify the absolute abundance of each unique TCRbeta CDR3 rearrangement, sequence reads were collapsed and filtered. For each sample, productive Simpson clonality was calculated by taking the square root of Simpson's diversity index across productive rearrangements. The source is immuneACCESS, and TCRdb retained only in-frame sequences with V and J called. Part of the clones is not carried over; for the studies checked, unresolved V genes explain less than half of this, and the remainder is unexplained. The DNA was the basis for D and trimming; V, J and clone size are from that table. The sample table lists a few hundred thousand clones, around 83% of them with a count of one. Approximately 5.2% of the sample is taken by the ten largest.

Sequencing was done on a sample of peripheral blood. Recombination connected TRBV12-3 or TRBV12-4 to TRBJ1-2, with no D gene named confidently. The TCR comes from a woman aged 70 to 79 with COVID-19, enrolled during active disease. CDR3 reads: CASTLERGRGYTF. The DNA reads as follows: TGTGCCAGCACCCTTGAAAGAGGCCGTGGCTACACCTTC.